This T cell receptor beta chain was sequenced for a study of T cell responses to AZD1222 COVID-19 vaccine. Study-wide results and limits: Possibly, clonal diversity was underestimated; donors were largely white British and included more females. Nearly half of the spike-specific TCRs reportedly recognize variant regions that carry no mutations. Repertoire collection took place solely once the T cell response had peaked. Just a handful of AZD1222 recipients were seropositive at baseline.

On this clone: What it recognizes is unknown.

Produced via immunoSEQ multiplex PCR; TCRdb's table is partial and in-frame only. The sample has more than 110,000 clones; about 93% are singletons. CDR1 and CDR2 from the germline V gene are SGDLS and YYNGEE. The CDR3 spans 14 residues. V lost 2 bases and J lost 8, with 16 bases in between. The V and J genes are TRBV9 and TRBJ1-2, with D tentatively TRBD1 (5 bases). The starting material was peripheral blood, obtained on day 0 of AZD1222 vaccination. This clonotype was sampled from an adult in good health. The DNA for the CDR3 is TGTGCCAGCAGCGTGCGACAGTCTGATGGGGGCTACACCTTC. It yields the protein CASSVRQSDGGYTF.